These 20 T cell receptor beta chains were sequenced from one sample in a study of T cell repertoires in cytomegalovirus infection. TCRdb called the reads again in MiXCR, with one record for every CDR3 protein. The sample carries about 340,000 distinct CDR3 sequences, about 27% recorded once. Antigen specificity for these receptors is unknown. Sequenced here: cultured PBMCs, sampled from culture after CMV antigen stimulation. These receptors were obtained from a human donor in good health (CMV status not recorded). Some clones in this sample may be carry-over from other donors' samples.

The rearrangement links TRBV12-3 or TRBV12-4 to TRBJ2-7; D is undetermined. Trimming left V 5 bases short and J 2 bases short, with 7 bases between. The length of the CDR3 is 12 residues. This CDR3 reads CASSRSPYEQYF. CDR3 in DNA: TGTGCCAGCAGTCGATCTCCCTACGAGCAGTACTTC.

There are a few counts of this clonotype. The J gene is TRBJ1-1, the V gene TRBV12-5; no definite D call. CDR1 is LGHNT and CDR2 is FRNRAP in the germline V gene. The V end lost 1 base, the J end lost 4 bases, and 7 bases lay between the germline ends. The CDR3 length is 13 residues. CDR3 sequence reads: CASGLAQSTEAFF. CDR3 sequence (DNA): TGTGCTAGTGGTTTGGCACAGAGCACTGAAGCTTTCTTT.

This clonotype appeared a few times. The chain carries TRBV12-3 or TRBV12-4 and TRBJ2-7, with TRBD2 matching over 10 bases. This CDR3 comprises 15 residues. J lost 4 bases, V lost 5 bases, and 8 bases had no gene match. CDR3 sequence: CASSPGTSAIYEQYF. CDR3 DNA: TGTGCCAGCAGTCCCGGGACTAGCGCAATTTACGAGCAGTACTTC.

The chain uses TRBV7-4 and TRBJ2-1; 10 positions agree with TRBD1. V trimming: 6 bases; J trimming: 5 bases; junction bases outside the gene matches: 4. This CDR3 is built from 14 residues. From germline, CDR1 is SGHVT and CDR2 SQSDAQ. The CDR3 protein is CASSRDRGDNEQFF. The CDR3 DNA reads TGTGCCAGCAGTCGGGACAGGGGTGACAATGAGCAGTTCTTC.

This clonotype has only a few counts. The chain has TRBV10-3 and TRBJ1-1; the D gene is possibly TRBD1 (6 bases). The CDR3 runs 17 residues. Germline V gives CDR1 ENHRY, CDR2 SYGVKD. Trimming shortened V by 4 bases and J by 3 bases, and 21 bases separated the two germline ends. The CDR3 coding sequence is TGTGCCATCAGTGGAGGGGGTATGGGCAGGGAGGACACTGAAGCTTTCTTT. It codes for CAISGGGMGREDTEAFF.

This clonotype was detected only a few times. This chain links TRBV7-4 with TRBJ2-3, with D possibly matching TRBD1 (6 bases). The CDR3 is 14 residues long. Germline V gene data show CDR1 as SGHVT and CDR2 as SQSDAQ. V was trimmed by 5 bases and J by 2 bases, leaving 11 bases between them. CDR3 amino acids: CASSRDRPTDTQYF. CDR3 coding DNA: TGTGCCAGCAGCCGCGACAGGCCCACAGATACGCAGTATTTT.

This clonotype was observed a handful of times. The chain has TRBV10-3 and TRBJ2-5; D may be TRBD1 (5 bases). Germline V gene sequence: CDR1 ENHRY, CDR2 SYGVKD. The CDR3 totals 16 residues. V was trimmed by 8 bases and J by 4 bases, leaving 23 bases between them. CDR3 sequence (DNA): TGTGCCATCGCGTCGGCAGGGATGGAATTAGGAGAGACCCAGTACTTC. It specifies CAIASAGMELGETQYF.

This clonotype has at least ten counts. The chain is built from TRBV6-1 and TRBJ2-5, with 7 bases identical to TRBD2. CDR1 is MNHNS and CDR2 is SASEGT in the germline V gene. The junction had 5 bases not matched to a gene; V was cut back by 8 bases and J by 5 bases. This CDR3 contains 12 residues. CDR3 loop: CASWGGGETQYF. CDR3 nucleotides: TGTGCCAGCTGGGGGGGGGGGGAGACCCAGTACTTC.

This clonotype was seen a few times. The V and J genes are TRBV2 and TRBJ1-6; D is unresolved. V was clipped by 5 bases and J by 7 bases, with 15 bases between them. CDR3 length: 15 amino acids. The germline CDR1 and CDR2 sequences are SNHLY and FYNNEI. In nucleotides, the CDR3 is TGTGCCAGCAGTAGGACCCGACTGGAGAATTCACCCCTCCACTTT. This encodes CASSRTRLENSPLHF.

Details on this clonotype: A read error may produce the germline difference seen at one junction end. The chain carries TRBV7-7 and TRBJ2-5; a weak D match, TRBD2 (5 bases). CDR1 and CDR2 from the germline V gene are SSHAT and FNYEAQ (reference sequence). The CDR3 is 13 amino acids. CDR3 sequence: CASSFAGLETQYF. The DNA for the CDR3 is TGTGCTAGCAGCTTTGCGGGTCTGGAGACCCAGTACTTC.

This clonotype was counted between two and nine times. This chain joins TRBV7-9 and TRBJ1-6; D gene unclear. The CDR3 extends over 13 amino acids. Trimming removed 1 base at V and 9 bases at J, with 7 bases between. The germline V gene encodes CDR1 SEHNR and CDR2 FQNEAQ (reference sequence). CDR3 loop: CASSLERSSPLHF. The DNA for the CDR3 is TGTGCCAGCAGCTTAGAAAGGAGTTCACCCCTCCACTTT.

The chain employs TRBV19 and TRBJ1-5, with D hard to call. The CDR3 sequence is 14 residues long. Germline CDR1 and CDR2: LNHDA and SQIVND (reference sequence). Trimming took 3 bases from V and 10 from J, leaving 16 bases between them. The CDR3 reads CASSMGQAGEPQHF. The CDR3 DNA reads TGTGCCAGTAGTATGGGTCAGGCTGGGGAACCCCAGCATTTT.

The chain joins TRBV4-1 to TRBJ1-1; D remains ambiguous. The CDR3 consists of 15 residues. With 0 bases removed from V and 5 bases from J, the gap between germline ends came to 13 bases. Germline V gene data show CDR1 as MGHRA and CDR2 as YSYEKL. In DNA form, the CDR3 reads TGCGCCAGCAGCCAAGAAACGGAGGGAGGGACTGAAGCTTTCTTT. Residues: CASSQETEGGTEAFF.

The chain recombines TRBV7-2 with TRBJ2-7; 10 bases are a match to TRBD2. V was pared by 7 bases and J by 0 bases, with 3 bases of the junction left unmatched. This CDR3 contains 14 residues. Per germline, CDR1 SGHTA and CDR2 FQGNSA. The CDR3 DNA reads TGTGCCAGCAAACTAGCGGGGTCCTCCTACGAGCAGTACTTC. Translated, it gives CASKLAGSSYEQYF.

The CDR3 sequence is CATSERGARANYGYTF. The CDR3 DNA reads TGTGCCACCAGTGAGCGGGGGGCAAGAGCTAACTATGGCTACACCTTC. The gene calls are TRBV24-1 and TRBJ1-2, with D possibly matching TRBD1 (6 bases). Trimming left V 4 bases short and J 0 bases short, with 14 bases between. The CDR3 runs to 16 residues. Germline V lookup: CDR1 KGHDR, CDR2 SFDVKD.

This clonotype showed up just a few times. This chain joins TRBV2 and TRBJ1-4; D possibly corresponds to TRBD1 (5 bases). The CDR3 is made up of 15 amino acids. V lost 6 bases, J lost 0 bases, and 11 bases lay in between. Per germline, CDR1 SNHLY and CDR2 FYNNEI. This CDR3 reads CASSRRQPTNEKLFF. The CDR3 region has the DNA TGTGCCAGCAGCCGCCGACAGCCAACTAATGAAAAACTGTTTTTT.

The rearrangement links TRBV12-3 or TRBV12-4 to TRBJ2-7; no reliable D call. The CDR3 length is 14 residues. Trimming stripped 6 bases from V and 3 bases from J, with 15 bases between. CDR3 sequence: CASSPASGYYEQYF. DNA of the CDR3: TGTGCCAGCAGCCCCGCGTCCGGGTACTACGAGCAGTACTTC.

The sample holds a few counts of this clonotype. The rearrangement joins TRBV25-1 to TRBJ2-5; 7 nucleotides line up with TRBD1. The CDR3 loop spans 15 amino acids. Germline CDR1 and CDR2: MGHDK and SYGVNS. Trimming took 7 bases from V and 1 from J; bases not matched to a gene: 9. CDR3: CASTPRTGRQETQYF. The DNA for the CDR3 is TGTGCCAGCACCCCCCGGACAGGCCGCCAAGAGACCCAGTACTTC.

The J gene is TRBJ1-1, the V gene TRBV29-1; 7 bases match TRBD1. The CDR3 runs 13 residues. Germline assignment: CDR1 SQVTM and CDR2 ANQGSEA. Germline trimming cut 7 bases from V and 2 bases from J; bases unmatched to any gene: 7. The CDR3 DNA sequence: TGCAGCGCCAGGGGACAGCCCAACACTGAAGCTTTCTTT. Protein product: CSARGQPNTEAFF.

This sequence joins TRBV5-5 and TRBJ1-2; D gene uncertain. V dropped 4 bases and J dropped 7 bases, with 17 bases sitting between them. CDR1 SGHKS and CDR2 YYEKEE come from the germline V gene (reference sequence). The CDR3 sequence is 14 residues long. Here the CDR3 reads CASSSSEQISGYTF. CDR3 in DNA: TGTGCCAGCAGCAGCTCCGAGCAGATTTCTGGCTACACCTTC.